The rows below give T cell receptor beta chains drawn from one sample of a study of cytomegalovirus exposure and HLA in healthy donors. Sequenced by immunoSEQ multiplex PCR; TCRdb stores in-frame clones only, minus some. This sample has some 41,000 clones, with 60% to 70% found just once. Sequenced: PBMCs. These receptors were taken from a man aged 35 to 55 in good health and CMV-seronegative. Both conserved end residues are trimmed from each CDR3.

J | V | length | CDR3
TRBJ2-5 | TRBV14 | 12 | ASSHGTSRETQY
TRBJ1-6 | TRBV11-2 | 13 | ASSAGQGSGSPLH
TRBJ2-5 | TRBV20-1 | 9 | SATPSYAQY
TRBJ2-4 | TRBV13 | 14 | ASSSTSATNRNIQY
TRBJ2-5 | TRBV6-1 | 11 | ASSATGVGTQY
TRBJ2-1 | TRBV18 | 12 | ASSPFDSYNEQF
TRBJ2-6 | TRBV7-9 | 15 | ASSFGRGRSGANVLT
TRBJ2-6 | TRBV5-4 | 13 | ASSLGGPGANVLT
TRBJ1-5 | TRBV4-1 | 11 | ASSLYRGQPQH
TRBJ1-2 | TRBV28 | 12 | ASYPIIRGNGYT
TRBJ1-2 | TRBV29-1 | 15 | SVGDNAQSTFNYGYT
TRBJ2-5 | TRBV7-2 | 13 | ASSLRGGAGETQY